A selection of T cell receptor beta chains follows, all from one sample in a study of cytomegalovirus exposure and HLA in healthy donors. Sequenced by immunoSEQ multiplex PCR; TCRdb stores in-frame clones only, minus some. The sample has around 60,000 clones; about 95% are singletons. The sample was PBMCs. These receptors all stem from a woman younger than 30 in good health and CMV-seropositive. The CDR3 runs from the conserved cysteine through the conserved F or W. Each record gives: J gene, CDR3 length, D gene, clone size, V gene, CDR3 DNA, CDR3 protein. A D gene is named only where the DNA matches it firmly. Size tells how often a clone was seen (once, few, many) or the class of an expanded clone, and some rows leave it out.

j_gene: TRBJ2-5
len: 15
d_gene: -
abundance: -
v_gene: TRBV6-6
CDR3nt: TGTGCCAGCAGTTACTCGAGTCCGGTCCAAGAGACCCAGTACTTC
CDR3aa: CASSYSSPVQETQYF

j_gene: TRBJ2-2
len: 13
d_gene: -
abundance: -
v_gene: TRBV6-4
CDR3nt: TGTGCCAGCAGTGACTCCTACACCGGGGAGCTGTTTTTT
CDR3aa: CASSDSYTGELFF

j_gene: TRBJ1-1
len: 13
d_gene: TRBD1
abundance: once
v_gene: TRBV30
CDR3nt: TGTGCCTGGAGTGGACAGGGGTTTTTGGGGGCTTTCTTT
CDR3aa: CAWSGQGFLGAFF

j_gene: TRBJ1-3
len: 17
d_gene: -
abundance: -
v_gene: TRBV29-1
CDR3nt: TGCAGCGTTGAGACCCCGCAGGGACAAAGCTCTGGAAACACCATATATTTT
CDR3aa: CSVETPQGQSSGNTIYF

j_gene: TRBJ2-1
len: 13
d_gene: -
abundance: -
v_gene: TRBV10-1
CDR3nt: TGCGCCAGCGCGGGGGCGGCAGTGGCTGAGCAGTTCTTC
CDR3aa: CASAGAAVAEQFF

j_gene: TRBJ2-7
len: 15
d_gene: -
abundance: -
v_gene: TRBV28
CDR3nt: TGTGCCAGCAGTTTCTTAGCTACCATCAACTACGAGCAGTACTTC
CDR3aa: CASSFLATINYEQYF

j_gene: TRBJ2-5
len: 21
d_gene: TRBD2
abundance: -
v_gene: TRBV4-1
CDR3nt: TGCGCCAGCAGCCAAGAAGGGGCGGTCGGGCTAGCGGGGGATGAACAAGAGACCCAGTACTTC
CDR3aa: CASSQEGAVGLAGDEQETQYF

j_gene: TRBJ1-3
len: 16
d_gene: -
abundance: -
v_gene: TRBV9
CDR3nt: TGTGCCAGCAGCGACCTCCGGGGGATGTCTGGAAACACCATATATTTT
CDR3aa: CASSDLRGMSGNTIYF

j_gene: TRBJ1-1
len: 14
d_gene: -
abundance: once
v_gene: TRBV19
CDR3nt: TGTGCCAGTAGTATAGGGCAGGGATGGACTGAAGCTTTCTTT
CDR3aa: CASSIGQGWTEAFF

j_gene: TRBJ2-7
len: 14
d_gene: -
abundance: -
v_gene: TRBV9
CDR3nt: TGTGCCAGCAGCGTAGAACAGGCATCCTACGAGCAGTACTTC
CDR3aa: CASSVEQASYEQYF

j_gene: TRBJ2-5
len: 15
d_gene: TRBD2
abundance: -
v_gene: TRBV6-1
CDR3nt: TGTGCCAGCAGTGGAGGGACTAGCAGCCAAGAGACCCAGTACTTC
CDR3aa: CASSGGTSSQETQYF

j_gene: TRBJ2-5
len: 15
d_gene: TRBD1
abundance: once
v_gene: TRBV5-5
CDR3nt: TGTGCCAGCCGGATACTGGACAGGGCTCAAGAGACCCAGTACTTC
CDR3aa: CASRILDRAQETQYF

j_gene: TRBJ2-1
len: 12
d_gene: -
abundance: -
v_gene: TRBV7-2
CDR3nt: TGTGCCAGCAGCGGCAGCGGGAATGAGCAGTTCTTC
CDR3aa: CASSGSGNEQFF

j_gene: TRBJ2-2
len: 16
d_gene: TRBD1
abundance: -
v_gene: TRBV5-1
CDR3nt: TGCGCCAGCAGCTCAGGGACAGGGGCGAACACCGGGGAGCTGTTTTTT
CDR3aa: CASSSGTGANTGELFF

j_gene: TRBJ2-7
len: 14
d_gene: TRBD1
abundance: once
v_gene: TRBV28
CDR3nt: TGTGCCAGCAGTGGGGGACAGGGGGGATACGAGCAGTACTTC
CDR3aa: CASSGGQGGYEQYF

j_gene: TRBJ2-3
len: 11
d_gene: TRBD2
abundance: -
v_gene: TRBV29-1
CDR3nt: TGCAGCGTTGGAAGCGGGAGGGCTTCGCATTTT
CDR3aa: CSVGSGRASHF

j_gene: TRBJ1-5
len: 18
d_gene: TRBD1
abundance: once
v_gene: TRBV5-1
CDR3nt: TGCGCCAGCAGCTTGGACAGGGGTGACCATTATAGCAATCAGCCCCAGCATTTT
CDR3aa: CASSLDRGDHYSNQPQHF

j_gene: TRBJ1-1
len: 14
d_gene: -
abundance: -
v_gene: TRBV9
CDR3nt: TGTGCCAGCAGCTCCCGGGACACCAACACTGAAGCTTTCTTT
CDR3aa: CASSSRDTNTEAFF

j_gene: TRBJ1-5
len: 16
d_gene: -
abundance: once
v_gene: TRBV28
CDR3nt: TGTGCCAGCAGTTCGGGGGGCGCGGGACAACCTCAGCCCCAGCATTTT
CDR3aa: CASSSGGAGQPQPQHF